The rows below give T cell receptor beta chains drawn from one sample of a study of cytomegalovirus exposure and HLA in healthy donors. TCRdb's copy holds only in-frame clones and misses some; the assay was immunoSEQ multiplex PCR. The data hold 100,000 to 120,000 clones, with over 65% observed a single time. The specimen was PBMCs. Every receptor here comes from a man aged 25 to 40 in good health and CMV-seropositive. CDR3s include the opening cysteine and the closing phenylalanine or tryptophan. D genes are given only for firm matches. Clone size is stated in some rows and not others, as once, few, many or a class when expanded.

.	TRBJ2-5	TRBV5-1	few	CASSLGEGGAWETQYF	TGCGCCAGCAGCCTGGGAGAGGGGGGGGCCTGGGAGACCCAGTACTTC
.	TRBJ1-2	TRBV6-5	.	CASSNGGDGYTF	TGTGCCAGCAGCAACGGGGGGGATGGCTACACCTTC
.	TRBJ2-1	TRBV7-9	.	CASSLRGPPYNEQFF	TGTGCCAGCAGCTTAAGGGGCCCTCCCTACAATGAGCAGTTCTTC
TRBD1	TRBJ2-1	TRBV11-2	.	CASSPLGGQAYNEQFF	TGTGCCAGCAGCCCACTTGGGGGACAGGCTTACAATGAGCAGTTCTTC
.	TRBJ1-1	TRBV7-6	.	CASSPPDTAEAFF	TGTGCCAGCAGCCCCCCGGACACGGCTGAAGCTTTCTTT
.	TRBJ2-5	TRBV19	.	CASSPLGGQETQYF	TGTGCCAGTAGTCCCTTGGGAGGCCAAGAGACCCAGTACTTC
TRBD1	TRBJ2-2	TRBV7-2	once	CASSLGGQASNTGELFF	TGTGCCAGCAGCTTAGGTGGACAGGCCTCCAACACCGGGGAGCTGTTTTTT
TRBD1	TRBJ2-6	TRBV5-6	few	CASSVPGQGVSGANVLTF	TGTGCCAGCAGCGTTCCGGGACAGGGGGTATCTGGGGCCAACGTCCTGACTTTC
.	TRBJ2-7	TRBV6-5	.	CATAGYHYEQYF	TGTGCCACGGCGGGGTACCACTACGAGCAGTACTTC
.	TRBJ1-2	TRBV5-6	.	CASSLGTRAYGYTF	TGTGCCAGCAGCCTCGGGACTCGAGCCTATGGCTACACCTTC
.	TRBJ1-1	TRBV15	.	CATSRQTGRGTEAFF	TGTGCCACCAGCAGACAGACGGGGAGGGGTACTGAAGCTTTCTTT
.	TRBJ2-3	TRBV11-2	.	CASSSSHPGDTQYF	TGTGCCAGCAGCTCCTCCCACCCGGGGGATACGCAGTATTTT
.	TRBJ1-1	TRBV28	.	CASSWQVNTEAFF	TGTGCCAGCAGTTGGCAGGTGAACACTGAAGCTTTCTTT
TRBD2	TRBJ2-3	TRBV7-2	few	CASSLGRGAGTDTQYF	TGTGCCAGCAGCTTAGGGCGGGGGGCCGGAACAGATACGCAGTATTTT
.	TRBJ1-6	TRBV23-1	few	CASSQSVYSSYNSPLHF	TGCGCCAGCAGTCAATCCGTTTACAGCTCCTATAATTCACCCCTCCACTTT
TRBD1	TRBJ1-3	TRBV4-3	.	CASSQAQGAGNTIYF	TGCGCCAGCAGCCAAGCACAGGGGGCTGGAAACACCATATATTTT
.	TRBJ1-1	TRBV6-1	.	CASSPYDSLNTEAFF	TGTGCCAGCAGTCCTTACGACAGCCTGAACACTGAAGCTTTCTTT
.	TRBJ1-5	TRBV7-2	.	CASSLYGNQPQHF	TGTGCCAGCAGCTTATACGGGAATCAGCCCCAGCATTTT
.	TRBJ1-5	TRBV5-6	.	CANSLNKNQPQHF	TGTGCCAACAGCTTGAACAAGAATCAGCCCCAGCATTTT
TRBD2	TRBJ2-3	TRBV4-1	.	CASSLGRAGDTQYF	TGCGCCAGCAGTCTTGGGAGGGCGGGAGATACGCAGTATTTT
TRBD1	TRBJ1-6	TRBV6-1	.	CASSEGQGSYSPLHF	TGTGCCAGCAGTGAAGGACAGGGCTCCTATTCACCCCTCCACTTT
.	TRBJ2-1	TRBV4-3	few	CASSQDGLGWGAYNEQFF	TGCGCCAGCAGCCAAGATGGGCTGGGGTGGGGCGCCTACAATGAGCAGTTCTTC
.	TRBJ2-2	TRBV28	.	CASRTKKANTGELFF	TGTGCCAGCAGGACAAAAAAGGCGAACACCGGGGAGCTGTTTTTT
.	TRBJ2-7	TRBV27	.	CASSVARSYEQYF	TGTGCCAGCAGCGTGGCGCGGTCCTACGAGCAGTACTTC
TRBD1	TRBJ2-1	TRBV5-1	.	CASSLPDRVNEQFF	TGCGCCAGCAGCTTGCCAGACAGGGTCAATGAGCAGTTCTTC
.	TRBJ2-2	TRBV30	.	CAWKLQGAGELFF	TGTGCCTGGAAACTACAGGGTGCCGGGGAGCTGTTTTTT
TRBD1	TRBJ1-6	TRBV7-9	.	CASSLGDRVGSPLHF	TGTGCCAGCAGCTTAGGGGACAGGGTCGGCTCACCCCTCCACTTT
.	TRBJ2-2	TRBV7-6	.	CASSKIPTGTGELFF	TGTGCCAGCAGCAAGATTCCGACGGGCACCGGGGAGCTGTTTTTT
TRBD1	TRBJ1-6	TRBV14	once	CASSQNSGQGGSPLHF	TGTGCCAGCAGCCAAAATAGTGGACAGGGAGGATCACCCCTCCACTTT
.	TRBJ2-7	TRBV6-6	.	CASSYGGVSSYEQYF	TGTGCCAGCAGTTATGGCGGGGTTAGCTCCTACGAGCAGTACTTC
TRBD1	TRBJ2-7	TRBV15	.	CATSPETGGYDEQYF	TGTGCCACCAGCCCGGAGACAGGGGGCTACGACGAGCAGTACTTC
TRBD2	TRBJ2-7	TRBV18	.	CASSPGTGGYEQYF	TGTGCCAGCTCACCCGGGACGGGAGGCTACGAGCAGTACTTC
.	TRBJ1-1	TRBV6-5	.	CASSPTGPRHTEAFF	TGTGCCAGCAGCCCCACCGGTCCGCGTCACACTGAAGCTTTCTTT
TRBD1	TRBJ1-5	TRBV27	.	CASSLGTGYSNQPQHF	TGTGCCAGCAGTCTCGGGACAGGATATAGCAATCAGCCCCAGCATTTT
.	TRBJ1-2	TRBV7-2	.	CASSLEDGQNYGYTF	TGTGCCAGCAGCTTAGAAGACGGACAAAACTATGGCTACACCTTC
.	TRBJ2-7	TRBV27	.	CASSLVRHGTYEQYF	TGTGCCAGCAGTTTAGTAAGACACGGCACCTACGAGCAGTACTTC
TRBD2	TRBJ2-1	TRBV7-6	.	CASRSSGGSNEQFF	TGTGCCAGCAGATCTAGCGGGGGGTCTAATGAGCAGTTCTTC
TRBD2	TRBJ2-3	TRBV5-1	.	CASSLQAGLGGDTQYF	TGCGCCAGCAGCTTACAGGCGGGACTAGGAGGAGATACGCAGTATTTT
TRBD2	TRBJ2-5	TRBV7-2	.	CASSQTSGGGETQYF	TGTGCCAGCAGCCAGACTAGCGGGGGTGGAGAGACCCAGTACTTC
TRBD1	TRBJ2-7	TRBV6-5	.	CASSFPPGQGLDEQYF	TGTGCCAGCAGTTTCCCCCCGGGACAGGGTTTAGACGAGCAGTACTTC
.	TRBJ1-6	TRBV7-2	few	CASSFFGRVESPLHF	TGTGCCAGCAGCTTCTTTGGCAGGGTTGAATCACCCCTCCACTTT
.	TRBJ1-5	TRBV11-2	.	CASSLDDRQPQHF	TGTGCCAGCAGCTTGGACGACAGGCAGCCCCAGCATTTT
.	TRBJ2-5	TRBV5-6	.	CASSLAVETQYF	TGTGCCAGCAGCTTGGCCGTGGAGACCCAGTACTTC
.	TRBJ2-7	TRBV29-1	.	CSVRTESSYEQYF	TGCAGCGTAAGGACAGAGAGCTCCTACGAGCAGTACTTC
.	TRBJ1-6	TRBV5-1	.	CASSLGGPENSPLHF	TGCGCCAGCAGCTTGGGAGGTCCGGAAAATTCACCCCTCCACTTT
.	TRBJ1-2	TRBV6-1	.	CASSDEEYRATFYNYGYTF	TGTGCCAGCAGTGATGAGGAGTACAGGGCCACTTTTTACAACTATGGCTACACCTTC
TRBD2	TRBJ2-1	TRBV4-1	.	CASSPSGGSYNEQFF	TGCGCCAGCAGCCCCAGCGGGGGCTCCTACAATGAGCAGTTCTTC
TRBD2	TRBJ2-7	TRBV4-3	.	CASSLTPTSGTYEQYF	TGCGCCAGCAGCCTAACCCCTACTAGCGGAACCTACGAGCAGTACTTC
.	TRBJ1-3	TRBV7-6	.	CASSLASAYGNTIYF	TGTGCCAGCAGCTTAGCCAGTGCTTATGGAAACACCATATATTTT
.	TRBJ1-2	TRBV6-5	.	CASSSRDITNYGYTF	TGTGCCAGCAGTTCCCGGGACATCACCAACTATGGCTACACCTTC
.	TRBJ2-7	TRBV4-1	.	CASSQARGDSYEQYF	TGCGCCAGCAGCCAAGCCAGGGGCGATTCCTACGAGCAGTACTTC
TRBD1	TRBJ2-3	TRBV2	once	CASGDSSDTQYF	TGTGCCAGTGGGGACAGCTCAGATACGCAGTATTTT
.	TRBJ1-4	TRBV7-9	.	CASSLAEGQKLFF	TGTGCCAGCAGCTTAGCGGAGGGGCAAAAACTGTTTTTT
.	TRBJ1-5	TRBV28	once	CASSFSDRTQHF	TGTGCCAGCAGTTTCTCGGACAGAACGCAGCATTTT
.	TRBJ1-2	TRBV15	.	CATSKNIREEGYTF	TGTGCCACCAGCAAAAACATCAGGGAGGAGGGCTACACCTTC
TRBD2	TRBJ2-7	TRBV19	.	CASSILAGPYEQYF	TGTGCCAGTAGTATACTAGCGGGGCCCTACGAGCAGTACTTC